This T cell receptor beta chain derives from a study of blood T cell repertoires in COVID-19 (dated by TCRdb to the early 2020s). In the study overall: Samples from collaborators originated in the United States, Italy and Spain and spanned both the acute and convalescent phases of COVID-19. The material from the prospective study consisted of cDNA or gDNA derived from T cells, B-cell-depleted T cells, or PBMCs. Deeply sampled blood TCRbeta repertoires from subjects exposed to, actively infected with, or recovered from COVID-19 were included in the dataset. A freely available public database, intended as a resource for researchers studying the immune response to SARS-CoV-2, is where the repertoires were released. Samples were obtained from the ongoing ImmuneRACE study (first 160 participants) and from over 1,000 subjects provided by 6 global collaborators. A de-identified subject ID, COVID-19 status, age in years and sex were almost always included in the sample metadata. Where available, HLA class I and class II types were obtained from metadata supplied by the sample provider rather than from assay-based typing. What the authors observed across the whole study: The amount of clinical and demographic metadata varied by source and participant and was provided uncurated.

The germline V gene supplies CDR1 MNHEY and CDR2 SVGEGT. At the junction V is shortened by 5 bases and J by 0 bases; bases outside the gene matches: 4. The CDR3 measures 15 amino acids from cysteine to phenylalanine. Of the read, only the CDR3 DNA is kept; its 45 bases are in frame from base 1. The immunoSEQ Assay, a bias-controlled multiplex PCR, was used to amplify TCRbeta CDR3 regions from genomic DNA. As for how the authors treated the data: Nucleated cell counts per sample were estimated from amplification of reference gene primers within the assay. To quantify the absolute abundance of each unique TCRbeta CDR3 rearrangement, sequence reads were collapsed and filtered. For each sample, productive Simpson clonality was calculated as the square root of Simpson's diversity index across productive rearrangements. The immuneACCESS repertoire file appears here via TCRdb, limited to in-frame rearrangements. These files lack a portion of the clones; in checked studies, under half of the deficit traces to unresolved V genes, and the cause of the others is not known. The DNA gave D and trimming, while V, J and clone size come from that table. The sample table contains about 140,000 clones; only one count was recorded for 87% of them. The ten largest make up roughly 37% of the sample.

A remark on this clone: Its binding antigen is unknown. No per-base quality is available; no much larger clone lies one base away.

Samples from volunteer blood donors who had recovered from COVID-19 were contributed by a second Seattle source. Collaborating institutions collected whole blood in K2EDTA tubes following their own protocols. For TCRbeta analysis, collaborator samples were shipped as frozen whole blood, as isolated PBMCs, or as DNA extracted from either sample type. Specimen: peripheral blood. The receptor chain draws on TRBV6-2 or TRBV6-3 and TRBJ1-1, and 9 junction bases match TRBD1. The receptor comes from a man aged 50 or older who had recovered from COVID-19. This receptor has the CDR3 CASSDRTGVNTEAFF. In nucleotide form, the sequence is TGTGCCAGCAGTGACCGGACAGGGGTGAACACTGAAGCTTTCTTT.